The rows below give T cell receptor beta chains drawn from one sample of a study of coeliac disease. TCRdb's table, derived via immunoSEQ multiplex PCR, lists solely in-frame clones and lacks some. This sample has approximately 3,000 clones, with more than 60% found just once. What was sequenced was lymphocytes from the gut lamina propria. These TCRs come from a woman between 45 and 65 years old without celiac disease. CDR3s include the opening cysteine and the closing phenylalanine or tryptophan. Each record gives: V gene, J gene, CDR3 protein.

V: TRBV9; J: TRBJ1-3; CDR3: CASSVGSGVSGNTIYF
V: TRBV7-2; J: TRBJ2-7; CDR3: CASSLYGTSSGEQYF
V: TRBV19; J: TRBJ1-2; CDR3: CASSIWDSAGYTF
V: TRBV2; J: TRBJ1-2; CDR3: CASGQNYGYTF
V: TRBV6-6; J: TRBJ2-7; CDR3: CASSFNRGSYEQYF
V: TRBV19; J: TRBJ2-7; CDR3: CASSTTGTIAPEYF
V: TRBV10-3; J: TRBJ2-3; CDR3: CAISEPPGQRGGDTQYF
V: TRBV7-2; J: TRBJ1-5; CDR3: CASSLERAGLRQPQHF
V: TRBV7-3; J: TRBJ2-2; CDR3: CASSSPGGGGGELFF
V: TRBV18; J: TRBJ2-7; CDR3: CASSPPGQGSGTYEQYF
V: TRBV6-6; J: TRBJ2-7; CDR3: CASSWERGAGEQYF
V: TRBV23-1; J: TRBJ2-1; CDR3: CASFPGLASYNEQFF
V: TRBV11-2; J: TRBJ2-1; CDR3: CASSLVFTSGGAVHEQFF
V: TRBV6-6; J: TRBJ2-5; CDR3: CASSSGRQGVQETQYF
V: TRBV5-6; J: TRBJ2-7; CDR3: CASSPNPGGHHEQYF
V: TRBV2; J: TRBJ2-1; CDR3: CASSLDGYNEQFF
V: TRBV5-4; J: TRBJ1-3; CDR3: CASSLNGQTSGNTIYF
V: TRBV11-3; J: TRBJ2-1; CDR3: CASSLRGYDNEQFF
V: TRBV7-2; J: TRBJ1-4; CDR3: CASSQGYRDEKLFF
V: TRBV27; J: TRBJ2-3; CDR3: CASSLWGSGEADTQYF
V: TRBV11-2; J: TRBJ1-1; CDR3: CASSLEGGGGYTFF
V: TRBV19; J: TRBJ1-1; CDR3: CASSTRQGKSLTTEAFF
V: TRBV19; J: TRBJ1-1; CDR3: CASRARENTEAFF
V: TRBV27; J: TRBJ2-6; CDR3: CASSSRLAGGPSGANVLTF
V: TRBV12-5; J: TRBJ1-4; CDR3: CASGSGTGDEKLFF
V: TRBV7-8; J: TRBJ1-2; CDR3: CASSQSRTGDKYGYTF
V: TRBV28; J: TRBJ2-7; CDR3: CASSFPLPGLGAYEQYF
V: TRBV2; J: TRBJ2-7; CDR3: CASSERVARAYEQYF
V: TRBV7-2; J: TRBJ2-7; CDR3: CASTKTSGGAQYF
V: TRBV9; J: TRBJ1-2; CDR3: CASSVAGQGPNYGYTF
V: TRBV19; J: TRBJ1-5; CDR3: CASSIGVSYSNQPQHF
V: TRBV6-6; J: TRBJ1-3; CDR3: CASSSQGARGNTIYF
V: TRBV18; J: TRBJ1-1; CDR3: CASSPDLGGNTEAFF
V: TRBV2; J: TRBJ1-6; CDR3: CASALEGALHF
V: TRBV28; J: TRBJ2-5; CDR3: CASRTSGAHNRETQYF
V: TRBV7-8; J: TRBJ2-2; CDR3: CASSYQGTGELFF
V: TRBV2; J: TRBJ2-5; CDR3: CASSGQGGEKETQYF
V: TRBV30; J: TRBJ1-1; CDR3: CAWSVFGNTEAFF
V: TRBV7-2; J: TRBJ1-1; CDR3: CASSLRDRDKAFF
V: TRBV4-2; J: TRBJ1-5; CDR3: CASSQDRDSRSQPQHF
V: TRBV7-6; J: TRBJ2-3; CDR3: CASSLANTDTQYF
V: TRBV6-5; J: TRBJ1-3; CDR3: CASSPLGTTGNTIYF
V: TRBV5-1; J: TRBJ1-3; CDR3: CASGSEGALSSGNTIYF
V: TRBV11-2; J: TRBJ2-2; CDR3: CASSLARVTGELFF
V: TRBV6-4; J: TRBJ1-6; CDR3: CASSGGGSSYNSPLHF
V: TRBV5-1; J: TRBJ2-7; CDR3: CASSLVSGSHEQYF
V: TRBV2; J: TRBJ1-2; CDR3: CASSEALGHGYTF
V: TRBV7-9; J: TRBJ2-7; CDR3: CASSPRTSGPYEQYF
V: TRBV9; J: TRBJ2-3; CDR3: CASSVWGGGIPDTQYF
V: TRBV9; J: TRBJ1-6; CDR3: CASSSYEGSPLHF
V: TRBV11-2; J: TRBJ2-7; CDR3: CASSRAYEQYF
V: TRBV29-1; J: TRBJ1-1; CDR3: CSVEVRAKQAFF
V: TRBV7-6; J: TRBJ1-1; CDR3: CASSTQTNTEAFF
V: TRBV6-1; J: TRBJ1-2; CDR3: CASRAGDRVSGGYTF
V: TRBV6-6; J: TRBJ1-1; CDR3: CATRDSSLNTEAFF
V: TRBV6-1; J: TRBJ2-2; CDR3: CASSEGQGASGELFF
V: TRBV6-6; J: TRBJ2-1; CDR3: CASSTLRRDNEQFF
V: TRBV19; J: TRBJ1-3; CDR3: CASSPAGNTIYF
V: TRBV11-2; J: TRBJ1-2; CDR3: CASSLGQVPMFRYGYTF